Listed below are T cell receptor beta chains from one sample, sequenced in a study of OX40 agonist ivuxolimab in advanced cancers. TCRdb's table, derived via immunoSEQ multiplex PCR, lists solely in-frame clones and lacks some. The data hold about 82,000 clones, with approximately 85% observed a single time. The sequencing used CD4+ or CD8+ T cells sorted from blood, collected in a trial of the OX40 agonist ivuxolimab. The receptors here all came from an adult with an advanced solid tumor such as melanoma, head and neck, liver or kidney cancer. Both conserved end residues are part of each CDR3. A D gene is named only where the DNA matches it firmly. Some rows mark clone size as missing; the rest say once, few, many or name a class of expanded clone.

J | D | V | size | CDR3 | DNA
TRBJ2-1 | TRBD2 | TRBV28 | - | CASSLFAGAYNEQFF | TGTGCCAGCAGTTTGTTCGCGGGAGCCTACAATGAGCAGTTCTTC
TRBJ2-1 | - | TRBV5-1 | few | CASSLEEASYNEQFF | TGCGCCAGCAGCTTGGAGGAGGCCTCCTACAATGAGCAGTTCTTC
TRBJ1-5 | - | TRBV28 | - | CAANREVYQPQHF | TGTGCCGCCAACAGGGAAGTCTATCAGCCCCAGCATTTT
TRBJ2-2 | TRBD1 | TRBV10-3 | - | CATRTGNTGELFF | TGTGCCACACGGACAGGTAACACCGGGGAGCTGTTTTTT
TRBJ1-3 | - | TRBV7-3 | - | CASSPGVGAGNTIYF | TGTGCCAGCAGCCCAGGGGTTGGAGCTGGAAACACCATATATTTT
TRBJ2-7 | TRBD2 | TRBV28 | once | CASSYQRSGSNEQYF | TGTGCCAGCAGTTATCAGAGGAGCGGGAGCAACGAGCAGTACTTC
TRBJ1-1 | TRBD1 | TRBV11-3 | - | CASSTGQSTEAFF | TGTGCCAGCAGCACGGGACAGAGCACTGAAGCTTTCTTT
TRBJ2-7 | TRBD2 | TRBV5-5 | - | CASSLDGRAYYEQYF | TGTGCCAGCAGCTTGGACGGGAGGGCTTACTACGAGCAGTACTTC
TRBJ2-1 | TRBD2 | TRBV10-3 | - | CAISGSGGTYNEQFF | TGTGCCATCAGTGGTAGCGGGGGGACCTACAATGAGCAGTTCTTC
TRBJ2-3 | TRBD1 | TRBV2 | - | CASSKRTGAADTQYF | TGTGCCAGCAGTAAAAGGACAGGGGCGGCAGATACGCAGTATTTT
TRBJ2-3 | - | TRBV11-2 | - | CASSLQPNTDTQYF | TGTGCCAGCAGCTTACAACCAAACACAGATACGCAGTATTTT
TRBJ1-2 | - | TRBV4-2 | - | CASSREGSREGGYTF | TGTGCCAGCAGCCGGGAAGGAAGTAGAGAAGGAGGCTACACCTTC
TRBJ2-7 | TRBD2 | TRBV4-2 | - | CASSQDDFIGGLAGLGPSYEQYF | TGTGCCAGCAGCCAAGATGATTTTATCGGGGGACTAGCGGGACTCGGCCCATCCTACGAGCAGTACTTC
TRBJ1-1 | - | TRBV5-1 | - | CASSRRAGLDTEAFF | TGCGCCAGCAGCCGGAGAGCGGGGTTGGACACTGAAGCTTTCTTT
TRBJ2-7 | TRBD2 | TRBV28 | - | CASQRKGLADQYF | TGTGCCAGCCAACGGAAAGGCCTAGCGGATCAGTACTTC
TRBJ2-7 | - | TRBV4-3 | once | CASSQGYTGSSYEQYF | TGCGCCAGCAGCCAAGGGTATACAGGTAGCTCCTACGAGCAGTACTTC
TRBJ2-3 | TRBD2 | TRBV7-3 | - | CASSFSGGAFTDTQYF | TGTGCCAGCAGCTTTAGCGGGGGAGCCTTCACAGATACGCAGTATTTT
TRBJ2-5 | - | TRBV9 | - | CASSGRTKETQYF | TGTGCCAGCAGCGGGAGGACGAAAGAGACCCAGTACTTC
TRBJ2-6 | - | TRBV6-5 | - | CASSYGPTPGANVLTF | TGTGCCAGCAGTTACGGACCGACCCCTGGGGCCAACGTCCTGACTTTC
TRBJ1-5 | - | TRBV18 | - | CASSLSRYQPQHF | TGTGCCAGCTCACTTTCCCGGTATCAGCCCCAGCATTTT
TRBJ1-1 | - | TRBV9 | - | CASSFEGQGDTEAFF | TGTGCCAGCAGCTTCGAAGGTCAGGGAGACACTGAAGCTTTCTTT
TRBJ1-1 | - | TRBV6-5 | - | CASSYLRRGTEAFF | TGTGCCAGCAGTTACCTCCGCAGGGGCACTGAAGCTTTCTTT
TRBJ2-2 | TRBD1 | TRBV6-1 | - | CASRGQGAGELFF | TGTGCCAGCAGGGGACAGGGGGCCGGGGAGCTGTTTTTT
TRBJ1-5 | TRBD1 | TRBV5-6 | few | CASSAGDRDSQPQHF | TGTGCCAGCAGCGCCGGCGACAGGGACTCTCAGCCCCAGCATTTT
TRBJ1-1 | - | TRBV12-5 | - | CASGLVAGEKAFF | TGTGCTAGTGGTTTGGTTGCAGGGGAAAAAGCTTTCTTT
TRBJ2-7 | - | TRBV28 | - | CASSKQGSTPYEQYF | TGTGCCAGCAGCAAACAGGGTTCAACCCCCTACGAGCAGTACTTC
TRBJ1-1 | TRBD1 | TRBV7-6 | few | CASSAYRGNTEAFF | TGTGCCAGCAGCGCCTACAGGGGGAACACTGAAGCTTTCTTT
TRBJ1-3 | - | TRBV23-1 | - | CATKRGTGNTIYF | TGCGCCACCAAGAGGGGGACTGGAAACACCATATATTTT
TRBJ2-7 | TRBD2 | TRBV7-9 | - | CASSATTSGRAHAYEQYF | TGTGCCAGCAGCGCTACGACTAGCGGGAGGGCCCACGCCTACGAGCAGTACTTC
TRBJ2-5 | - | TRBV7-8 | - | CASRPTPRETQYF | TGTGCCAGCAGACCCACACCCCGGGAGACCCAGTACTTC
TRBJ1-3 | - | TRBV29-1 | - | CSVAAGTRGNTIYF | TGCAGCGTTGCAGCAGGGACTCGTGGAAACACCATATATTTT
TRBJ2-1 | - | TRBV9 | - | CASSVTTRTYNEQFF | TGTGCCAGCAGCGTAACTACTAGAACCTACAATGAGCAGTTCTTC
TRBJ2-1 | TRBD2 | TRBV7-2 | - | CASSLGWTSGSYNEQFF | TGTGCCAGCAGCTTAGGGTGGACTAGCGGCTCCTACAATGAGCAGTTCTTC
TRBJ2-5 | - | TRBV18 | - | CASSSPKVETQYF | TGTGCCAGCTCATCTCCGAAGGTCGAAACCCAGTACTTC
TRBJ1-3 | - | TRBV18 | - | CASSPPSAYSGNTIYF | TGTGCCAGCTCACCACCGAGCGCGTACTCTGGAAACACCATATATTTT
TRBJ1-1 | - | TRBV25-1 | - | CASRMTGWNTEAFF | TGTGCCAGCAGGATGACAGGTTGGAACACTGAAGCTTTCTTT
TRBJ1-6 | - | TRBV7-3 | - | CASSLLGNLNSPLHF | TGTGCCAGCAGCTTGCTTGGAAACCTAAATTCACCCCTCCACTTT
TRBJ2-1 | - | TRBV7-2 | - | CASSPQGSLSYNEQFF | TGTGCCAGCAGCCCGCAAGGCTCCCTCTCCTACAATGAGCAGTTCTTC
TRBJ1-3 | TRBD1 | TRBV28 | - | CASSRRDRASGNTIYF | TGTGCCAGCAGTCGACGGGACAGGGCCTCTGGAAACACCATATATTTT
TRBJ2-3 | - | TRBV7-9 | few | CASSLEATVNTQYF | TGTGCCAGCAGCTTAGAAGCGACAGTGAATACGCAGTATTTT
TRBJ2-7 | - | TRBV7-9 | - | CASSSSTDRPYEQYF | TGTGCCAGCAGTTCCTCTACCGACAGGCCCTACGAGCAGTACTTC